This is a list of T cell receptor beta chains from one sample in a study of cytomegalovirus exposure and HLA in healthy donors. Libraries were prepared by immunoSEQ multiplex PCR; TCRdb keeps only in-frame clonotypes and omits some of them. The sample shows approximately 150,000 clones, 70% to 90% of them seen only once. The sequenced material came from PBMCs. The source of these receptors is a woman aged 25 to 39 in good health and CMV-seronegative. Each CDR3 is given with its conserved first and last residue. The D gene is left open where the match is weak. The size field is filled for only some rows; it gives once, few, many or a size class.

D gene,V gene,clone size,J gene,CDR3 protein,CDR3 DNA
NA,TRBV7-9,NA,TRBJ1-1,CASSSNRRNTEAFF,TGTGCCAGCAGCAGTAACAGGAGAAACACTGAAGCTTTCTTT
TRBD2,TRBV14,once,TRBJ2-1,CASTTGGTSGNSEQFF,TGTGCCAGCACCACCGGGGGGACTAGCGGGAATAGTGAGCAGTTCTTC
TRBD2,TRBV27,NA,TRBJ2-7,CASRYSGLASQQYF,TGTGCCAGCCGTTACTCGGGACTAGCATCGCAGCAGTACTTC
NA,TRBV7-3,NA,TRBJ1-1,CASSPEARTNTEAFF,TGTGCCAGCAGCCCGGAGGCCAGAACGAACACTGAAGCTTTCTTT
NA,TRBV28,NA,TRBJ2-7,CASNTGIKYEQYF,TGTGCCAGCAACACGGGAATTAAATACGAGCAGTACTTC
TRBD1,TRBV13,NA,TRBJ2-1,CASQGASSYNEQFF,TGTGCCAGCCAGGGGGCGAGCTCCTACAATGAGCAGTTCTTC
TRBD1,TRBV5-1,NA,TRBJ2-1,CASSQGQGAREQFF,TGCGCCAGCAGTCAGGGACAGGGGGCGCGAGAGCAGTTCTTC
TRBD2,TRBV27,NA,TRBJ2-7,CASTSPGTSGTYEQYF,TGTGCCAGCACCTCCCCAGGGACTAGCGGGACCTACGAGCAGTACTTC
TRBD2,TRBV7-9,NA,TRBJ2-2,CASSSRTSGGSGELFF,TGTGCCAGCAGCTCCAGGACTAGCGGGGGTTCCGGGGAGCTGTTTTTT
TRBD2,TRBV28,NA,TRBJ2-3,CASSLSGRGDTQYF,TGTGCCAGCAGTCTAAGCGGGAGGGGGGATACGCAGTATTTT
NA,TRBV7-8,medium-sized,TRBJ1-2,CASSLAQGGTRGYTF,TGTGCCAGCAGCTTAGCGCAGGGCGGGACTAGAGGCTACACCTTC
TRBD2,TRBV27,NA,TRBJ2-7,CASSTGRDHPYEQYF,TGTGCCAGCAGTACGGGGAGGGACCACCCCTACGAGCAGTACTTC
TRBD1,TRBV7-9,NA,TRBJ2-7,CASSSRGYEQYF,TGTGCCAGCAGCTCCAGGGGGTACGAGCAGTACTTC
NA,TRBV5-1,NA,TRBJ2-1,CASSLGTANEQFF,TGCGCCAGCAGCTTGGGGACAGCCAATGAGCAGTTCTTC
NA,TRBV4-3,NA,TRBJ2-7,CASSQGRAYEQYF,TGCGCCAGCAGCCAGGGCAGGGCCTACGAGCAGTACTTC
NA,TRBV21-1,NA,TRBJ1-1,CASTATHGTANTEAFF,TGTGCCAGCACCGCGACCCACGGGACAGCGAACACTGAAGCTTTCTTT
NA,TRBV18,NA,TRBJ1-1,CASSPDMNTEAFF,TGTGCCAGCTCACCTGACATGAACACTGAAGCTTTCTTT
TRBD2,TRBV27,NA,TRBJ2-3,CASSPQGLAGGRWTQYF,TGTGCCAGCAGTCCTCAGGGACTAGCGGGAGGGCGATGGACGCAGTATTTT
NA,TRBV12-5,once,TRBJ2-1,CASGSWRRYNEQFF,TGTGCTAGTGGTTCCTGGAGACGGTACAATGAGCAGTTCTTC
TRBD2,TRBV6-1,NA,TRBJ2-3,CASSEWRRTSGNTDTQYF,TGTGCCAGCAGTGAATGGCGCCGGACTAGCGGTAACACAGATACGCAGTATTTT
NA,TRBV29-1,NA,TRBJ1-2,CSADQDYGYTF,TGCAGCGCAGATCAGGACTATGGCTACACCTTC
TRBD1,TRBV27,NA,TRBJ1-1,CASSSRPPTGGWTEAFF,TGTGCCAGCAGTTCCAGGCCGCCGACAGGGGGTTGGACTGAAGCTTTCTTT
NA,TRBV18,once,TRBJ2-7,CASRGDIHYEQYF,TGTGCCAGTCGAGGGGACATTCACTACGAGCAGTACTTC
TRBD1,TRBV9,once,TRBJ2-5,CASSGGGQGGWETQYF,TGTGCCAGCAGCGGAGGGGGACAGGGTGGGTGGGAGACCCAGTACTTC
NA,TRBV7-9,NA,TRBJ2-7,CASSPNYEQYF,TGTGCCAGCAGCCCTAACTACGAGCAGTACTTC
TRBD2,TRBV7-3,NA,TRBJ2-7,CASSLAGVGEQYF,TGTGCCAGCAGCTTAGCGGGAGTTGGCGAGCAGTACTTC
TRBD1,TRBV27,NA,TRBJ2-7,CASSVGWDRVYEQYF,TGTGCCAGCAGTGTAGGGTGGGACAGGGTCTACGAGCAGTACTTC
TRBD1,TRBV7-2,NA,TRBJ1-1,CASSWSGTGATEAFF,TGTGCCAGCAGCTGGTCCGGGACAGGGGCCACTGAAGCTTTCTTT
NA,TRBV9,NA,TRBJ2-2,CASSLRLNTGELFF,TGTGCCAGCAGCCTTAGACTGAACACCGGGGAGCTGTTTTTT
NA,TRBV19,NA,TRBJ2-3,CASSPVPSDTQYF,TGTGCCAGTAGCCCGGTTCCCTCAGATACGCAGTATTTT
NA,TRBV18,NA,TRBJ1-5,CASSPLSNQPQHF,TGTGCCAGCTCACCTCTTAGCAATCAGCCCCAGCATTTT
TRBD2,TRBV27,NA,TRBJ2-5,CASSKREGRGETQYF,TGTGCCAGCAGTAAGCGGGAGGGCCGGGGGGAGACCCAGTACTTC
NA,TRBV4-1,few,TRBJ1-5,CASSPGTARGNQPQHF,TGCGCCAGCAGCCCCGGGACTGCCCGGGGCAATCAGCCCCAGCATTTT
NA,TRBV5-8,NA,TRBJ2-7,CASSLGQLYEQYF,TGTGCCAGCAGCTTGGGACAGCTCTACGAGCAGTACTTC
NA,TRBV7-9,NA,TRBJ2-7,CASSPPSSEQYF,TGTGCCAGCAGCCCCCCCTCCTCGGAGCAGTACTTC
TRBD1,TRBV2,few,TRBJ2-1,CASRDRGIDEQFF,TGTGCCAGCAGGGACAGGGGGATCGATGAGCAGTTCTTC
TRBD1,TRBV10-1,NA,TRBJ2-2,CASSEMWGQGNTGELFF,TGCGCCAGCAGTGAGATGTGGGGACAGGGGAACACCGGGGAGCTGTTTTTT
TRBD1,TRBV6-1,NA,TRBJ2-7,CASSATTGVYEQYF,TGTGCCAGCAGCGCGACGACAGGGGTCTACGAGCAGTACTTC